The subject of this entry is one T cell receptor (beta chain). Its antigen is as yet unknown. The data originate from a study of cytomegalovirus exposure and HLA in healthy donors. Study-wide background: The study's early data release held some 85 million unique TCRs from HLA-typed donors.

Vbeta (60) and Jbeta (13) primers were used in the PCR. Original analysis: In a later analysis, of 84 million or so unique beta chains, about 11 million appeared in at least two donors. The data were produced by immunoSEQ multiplex PCR, yet TCRdb's version contains in-frame clones alone and is incomplete. The DNA was the basis for D and trimming; V, J and clone size are from that table. Here the sample spans approximately 73,000 clones, 55% to 75% being singletons. The CDR3 length is 14 residues. The V segment lost 6 bases and the J segment 8 bases; nucleotides outside the gene matches: 7. Germline V gene sequence: CDR1 LGHNT, CDR2 FRNRAP. Study-wide findings and caveats: When a later analysis was performed, an Asian-associated ancestry cluster reportedly had fewer N-insertions than the roughly 690-donor mean. Some TCR beta chains (more than 150 of them) were listed as cytomegalovirus-associated.

The TCR was taken from a man aged 30 to 45 in good health and CMV-seropositive. The sample taken for sequencing was PBMCs. The chain joins TRBV12-5 to TRBJ1-6; 7 bases are a match to TRBD1. In nucleotides, the CDR3 is TGTGCTAGTGGGCCTTACAGGGGCGATTCACCCCTCCACTTT. Protein sequence: CASGPYRGDSPLHF.